A single sample is the source of the 26 T cell receptor beta chains below, sequenced in a study of blood T cell repertoires in COVID-19. Produced via immunoSEQ multiplex PCR; TCRdb's table is partial and in-frame only. The repertoire has 190,000 or so clones, about 81% of them found once; the top ten carry roughly 12%. The sample consisted of peripheral blood. Receptors were obtained from a woman aged 80 or over with COVID-19, enrolled during active disease.

This rearrangement joins TRBV24-1 to TRBJ1-2; D may be TRBD1 (5 bases). The germline V gene encodes CDR1 KGHDR and CDR2 SFDVKD. The CDR3 length is 12 residues. Trimming took 5 bases from V and 4 from J, leaving 7 bases between them. In nucleotides, the CDR3 is TGTGCCACCAGTGCCGGGGGCTATGGCTACACCTTC. This translates into CATSAGGYGYTF.

The V call is TRBV28, the J call TRBJ2-2, with 10 bases aligning to TRBD2. With V trimmed by 3 bases and J by 9 bases, 7 bases remained unmatched. CDR1 MDHEN and CDR2 SYDVKM come from the germline V gene. CDR3 size: 15 residues. DNA for the CDR3: TGTGCCAGCAGTTTTGGTAGCGGGAGGTTCTGGGAGCTGTTTTTT. This codes for CASSFGSGRFWELFF.

This chain joins TRBV9 and TRBJ2-1; D might be TRBD1 (6 bases). Trimming shortened V by 4 bases and J by 6 bases, and 17 bases separated the two germline ends. The CDR3 is 15 residues long. Germline V gene lookup returns CDR1 SGDLS and CDR2 YYNGEE. The CDR3 loop reads CASSPQGPPLNEQFF. CDR3 coding DNA: TGTGCCAGCAGCCCCCAGGGGCCCCCCCTCAATGAGCAGTTCTTC.

The rearrangement links TRBV19 to TRBJ2-1; tentative D call: TRBD2 (6 bases). There are 14 residues in the CDR3. V was clipped by 3 bases and J by 8 bases, with 14 bases between them. Germline values: CDR1 LNHDA, CDR2 SQIVND (reference sequence). The CDR3 nucleotides read TGTGCCAGTAGTATCGGGACTGGGAGCGATGAGCAGTTCTTC. Protein sequence: CASSIGTGSDEQFF.

The chain combines TRBV13 with TRBJ1-1; 8 positions agree with TRBD1. There are 15 residues in the CDR3. V dropped 5 bases and J dropped 6; count of bases not matched to a gene: 11. Germline V gene data show CDR1 as PRHDT and CDR2 as FYEKMQ (reference sequence). The CDR3 DNA reads TGTGCCAGCAGCCCAAGGACAGGGAGGGAGCCTGAAGCTTTCTTT. Protein sequence: CASSPRTGREPEAFF.

The V call is TRBV5-1, the J call TRBJ1-1; possibly TRBD1 for D (5 bases). Germline CDR1 SGHRS, CDR2 YFSETQ. Trimming left V 5 bases short and J 6 bases short, with 14 bases between. The CDR3 has 13 residues. This chain's CDR3 is CASRKEGSPEAFF. The CDR3 nucleotides are TGCGCCAGCAGGAAGGAGGGGAGCCCTGAAGCTTTCTTT.

This clone was observed once. This chain connects TRBV3-1 (or the pseudogene TRBV3-2) to TRBJ1-3; TRBD1 matches 8 bases. The CDR3 is 17 amino acids. After removal of 6 bases from V and 2 bases from J, the junction contained 12 bases not matched to a gene. Germline V gene data show CDR1 as LGHDT and CDR2 as YNNKEL (reference sequence). CDR3 protein: CASSYGQGRLAGNTIYF. The CDR3 region has the DNA TGTGCCAGCAGTTACGGACAGGGACGTCTGGCTGGAAACACCATATATTTT.

CDR3 sequence (DNA): TGTGCCAGCAGCCCGGACGGCAGGGCTTCGAACACCGGGGAGCTGTTTTTT. This encodes CASSPDGRASNTGELFF. The gene calls are TRBV7-3 and TRBJ2-2; weak D call: TRBD1 (5 bases). Trimming pared 5 bases from V and 0 bases from J, leaving 16 bases between. Germline CDR1 SGHTA, CDR2 FQGTGA. The CDR3 sequence is 17 residues long.

V and J are TRBV2 and TRBJ2-7, with D possibly TRBD2 on 5 matching bases. With 6 bases removed from V and 3 bases from J, the gap between germline ends came to 9 bases. Looked up from germline, CDR1 is SNHLY and CDR2 is FYNNEI. The CDR3 is made up of 12 amino acids. In DNA form, the CDR3 reads TGTGCCAGCAGCGTCCGGGGCTACGAGCAGTACTTC. The encoded protein is CASSVRGYEQYF.

The V and J genes are TRBV6-1 and TRBJ1-2, with D possibly being TRBD1 (6 bases). CDR3 length equals 16 residues. V was shortened by 2 bases and J by 4 bases, with 17 bases between the two germline ends. The germline gives CDR1 MNHNS, CDR2 SASEGT. As DNA, the CDR3 is TGTGCCAGCAGTGAAACGTCCGGGACAAACTTCTATGGCTACACCTTC. Its translation: CASSETSGTNFYGYTF.

The gene calls are TRBV4-1 and TRBJ1-6; unclear D gene. CDR1 and CDR2 from the germline V gene are MGHRA and YSYEKL. This CDR3 spans 13 amino acids. The ends were cut back, 8 bases at V and 7 bases at J, with 12 bases in the middle. The CDR3 sequence is CASGPLRNSPLHF. The DNA of the CDR3 is TGCGCCAGCGGTCCCCTTCGGAATTCACCCCTCCACTTT.

The gene calls are TRBV4-3 and TRBJ2-5; a weak D match, TRBD1 (5 bases). Trimming cost V 4 bases and J 5 bases, with 17 bases left between them. In germline, CDR1 is LGHNA, CDR2 YSLEER. The CDR3 is made up of 15 amino acids. In nucleotides, the CDR3 is TGCGCCAGCAGCCCTAGGCAGGGTTCAGAGGAGACCCAGTACTTC. Protein sequence: CASSPRQGSEETQYF.

The chain is built from TRBV7-2 and TRBJ1-6; no reliable D call. The CDR3 length is 14 residues. CDR1 is SGHTA, CDR2 FQGNSA, per germline. V was pared by 5 bases and J by 6 bases, with 11 bases between. The CDR3 DNA reads as TGTGCCAGCAGCACCAGAAGTTTTAATTCACCCCTCCACTTT. It translates to CASSTRSFNSPLHF.

The CDR3 sequence is CASSTRQGRDDTQYF. DNA of the CDR3: TGTGCCAGCAGCACCCGACAGGGGCGGGATGATACGCAGTATTTT. V usage is TRBV9 and J usage is TRBJ2-3; 8 nucleotides agree with TRBD1. V trimming: 4 bases; J trimming: 6 bases; junction bases outside the gene matches: 10. Germline V gene sequence: CDR1 SGDLS, CDR2 YYNGEE. This CDR3 is 15 amino acids long.

CDR3: CASSYSGTSAINEQFF. The DNA for the CDR3 is TGTGCCAGCAGTTACTCGGGGACTAGCGCGATCAATGAGCAGTTCTTC. This sequence joins TRBV6-2 or TRBV6-3 and TRBJ2-1; 10 bases agree with TRBD2. J gave up 6 bases and V 0 bases, and 5 bases lay outside the gene matches. The CDR3 contains 16 residues. Germline CDR1 and CDR2: MNHEY and SVGEGT.

The chain recombines TRBV7-2 with TRBJ2-1; D is perhaps TRBD1 (6 bases). V was cut by 5 bases and J by 3 bases, with 17 bases left in between. The CDR3 consists of 16 residues. Germline loops: CDR1 SGHTA, CDR2 FQGNSA. The CDR3 DNA reads TGTGCCAGCAGCCAGGGGCGGGCGACTATCTACAATGAGCAGTTCTTC. This sequence encodes CASSQGRATIYNEQFF.

The chain recombines TRBV4-1 with TRBJ1-4; 7 positions agree with TRBD1. With V trimmed by 3 bases and J by 0 bases, 7 bases remained unmatched. Per germline, CDR1 MGHRA and CDR2 YSYEKL. The CDR3 is 17 residues long. CDR3 sequence: CASSQITTGATNEKLFF. CDR3 DNA: TGCGCCAGCAGCCAGATTACCACAGGGGCAACTAATGAAAAACTGTTTTTT.

The CDR3 sequence: CASSLSGGNRNEQFF. CDR3 in DNA: TGTGCCAGCTCACTATCAGGGGGTAACCGTAATGAGCAGTTCTTC. The chain uses TRBV18 and TRBJ2-1, with 7 nucleotides matching TRBD1. The CDR3 is 15 residues long. The V and J ends lost 4 bases and 7 bases, in that order; junction bases with no gene match: 10. In germline, CDR1 is KGHSH, CDR2 LQKENI.

J is TRBJ2-2 and V is TRBV5-1, with a weak D call TRBD1 (5 bases). This CDR3 contains 13 residues. Trimming left V 4 bases short and J 6 bases short, with 10 bases between. Germline assignment: CDR1 SGHRS and CDR2 YFSETQ. This CDR3 is CASSAQGPGELFF. The CDR3 bases are TGCGCCAGCAGCGCCCAGGGTCCCGGGGAGCTGTTTTTT.

Written as DNA, the CDR3 is TGTGCCAGCAATCTGGCGGGAGCTAGCACAGATACGCAGTATTTT. It yields the protein CASNLAGASTDTQYF. J is TRBJ2-3 and V is TRBV2; 7 bases match TRBD2. The germline V gene has CDR1 SNHLY and CDR2 FYNNEI. After removal of 7 bases from V and 0 bases from J, the junction contained 7 bases not matched to a gene. The CDR3 totals 15 residues.

V gene TRBV6-1 combines with J gene TRBJ1-1, with D unresolved. This CDR3 is built from 14 residues. V was cut by 1 base and J by 2 bases, with 8 bases left in between. From germline, CDR1 is MNHNS and CDR2 SASEGT. CDR3 DNA: TGTGCCAGCAGTGAAGTAGCAGAAAACACTGAAGCTTTCTTT. Its protein product is CASSEVAENTEAFF.

This chain uses TRBV12-3 or TRBV12-4 with TRBJ2-3; 9 bases match TRBD2. The CDR3 spans 13 residues. The ends lost 3 bases at V and 5 bases at J; junction bases unmatched: 0. The CDR3, as DNA: TGTGCCAGCAGTTTTAGCGGGAGAGATACGCAGTATTTT. Translating it yields CASSFSGRDTQYF.

The chain combines TRBV5-1 with TRBJ2-5, with 11 positions matching TRBD2. Trimming at V came to 0 bases and at J to 1 base, leaving 5 bases not matched to a gene. Germline loops: CDR1 SGHRS, CDR2 YFSETQ. The CDR3 is 17 residues long. This CDR3 is CASSLGLAGGGQETQYF. The CDR3 DNA reads as TGCGCCAGCAGCTTGGGGCTAGCGGGAGGAGGCCAAGAGACCCAGTACTTC.

Written as DNA, the CDR3 is TGTGCCAGCAGCCCCCGGACCAGGGCCGGGGAGCTGTTTTTT. Its translation is CASSPRTRAGELFF. V and J are TRBV11-3 and TRBJ2-2, with D possibly matching TRBD1 (5 bases). Deletions cut 5 bases from V and 6 bases from J, with 13 bases between. Germline CDR1 is SGHNT and CDR2 is YENEEA. This CDR3 is built from 14 residues.

CDR3 protein: CASSQGAGAGANVLTF. The CDR3 nucleotides are TGTGCCAGCAGCCAAGGGGCGGGAGCTGGGGCCAACGTCCTGACTTTC. This chain joins TRBV4-2 and TRBJ2-6; 7 positions agree with TRBD2. The CDR3 consists of 16 residues. The germline V gene has CDR1 LGHNA and CDR2 YNFKEQ. With 1 base clipped from V and 2 bases from J, the junction kept 2 bases outside the gene matches.

This clone was seen a few times. V is TRBV4-2 and J is TRBJ1-5, with D perhaps matching TRBD1 (5 bases). CDR1 and CDR2 from the germline V gene are LGHNA and YNFKEQ. The CDR3 is made up of 15 amino acids. The ends were cut back, 1 base at V and 5 bases at J, with 12 bases in the middle. In DNA, the CDR3 is TGTGCCAGCAGCCAAGGTGGGGGGGTAGATCAGCCCCAGCATTTT. Translation gives CASSQGGGVDQPQHF.